The T cell receptor beta chain described here comes from a study of T-cell reconstitution after alpha-beta-depleted transplantation in children. Germline assignment: CDR1 MNHEY and CDR2 SVGEGT. J gave up 3 bases and V 1 base, and 7 bases lay outside the gene matches. The CDR3 consists of 16 residues. Library preparation (for TCRbeta) was performed with unique molecular identifiers. TCRdb re-derived calls from the PCR reads in MiXCR, one entry per CDR3 protein. The table shows about 230,000 distinct CDR3 sequences, with more than 7.5% occurring only once. This clonotype was observed at least ten times.

The sample was PBMCs from the stem cell graft donor, taken from the stem cell graft. This receptor was identified in a human donor who donated a stem cell graft to a child with SCID. The V gene is TRBV6-2 or TRBV6-3, the J gene TRBJ2-7; TRBD1 agrees at 9 bases. The CDR3 is CASSYWSPGQGYEQYF. The CDR3 nucleotides read TGTGCCAGCAGTTACTGGTCACCGGGACAGGGCTACGAGCAGTACTTC.